The 16 T cell receptor beta chains given below trace back to one sample, sequenced in a study of monozygotic twins with cystic fibrosis. Assay: immunoSEQ multiplex PCR; the TCRdb copy retains only in-frame clones and omits some. The sample lists about 8,000 clones; 94% were seen once. Material for sequencing was blood. These receptor sequences come from a boy younger than 10 with cystic fibrosis.

CDR3 nucleotide sequence: TGCGCCAGCAGCTTGGCGGCTAGCGAGGGCACCGGGGAGCTGTTTTTT. Protein sequence: CASSLAASEGTGELFF. V is TRBV5-1 and J is TRBJ2-2; weak D call: TRBD2 (6 bases). The length of the CDR3 is 16 residues. V lost 0 bases, J lost 4 bases, and 13 bases lay in between. From germline, CDR1 is SGHRS and CDR2 YFSETQ.

The V gene is TRBV2, the J gene TRBJ1-3; the match to TRBD1 covers 9 bases. CDR3 size: 15 residues. Germline V CDR1 and CDR2: SNHLY, FYNNEI. V trimming: 2 bases; J trimming: 4 bases; junction bases outside the gene matches: 3. CDR3: CASSELGTGGNTIYF. The DNA for the CDR3 is TGTGCCAGCAGTGAATTGGGGACAGGGGGAAACACCATATATTTT. The whole variable domain, remainder taken from reference TRBV2 and TRBJ1-3, is EPEVTQTPSHQVTQMGQEVILRCVPISNHLYFYWYRQILGQKVEFLVSFYNNEISEKSEIFDDQFSVERPDGSNFTLKIRSTKLEDSAMYFCASSELGTGGNTIYFGEGSWLTVV.

The chain carries TRBV9 and TRBJ2-1; D not resolved. This CDR3 region has 15 residues. Trimming took 0 bases from V and 5 from J, leaving 12 bases between them. CDR1 and CDR2 from the germline V gene are SGDLS and YYNGEE. The CDR3 coding sequence is TGTGCCAGCAGCGTAGGGCAGCAACTCGACAATGAGCAGTTCTTC. As protein: CASSVGQQLDNEQFF.

The chain carries TRBV19 and TRBJ1-3; 7 nucleotides match TRBD1. Losses at the gene ends were 6 bases for V and 0 bases for J; bases not matched to a gene: 5. Germline-derived CDR1 and CDR2 are LNHDA and SQIVND (reference sequence). The CDR3 is 15 residues long. For the CDR3, the DNA is TGTGCCAGTAGCGTGGGACAGTCCTCTGGAAACACCATATATTTT. Protein product: CASSVGQSSGNTIYF.

Of note for this clone: One end of the junction does not line up with germline, which may come from a read error. CDR3 sequence (DNA): TGTGCCAGCAGCCTAGCGCAGGAAACAGATACGCAGTATTTT. It yields the protein CASSLAQETDTQYF. This rearrangement joins TRBV7-9 to TRBJ2-3; D possibly corresponds to TRBD2 (6 bases). Germline-derived CDR1 and CDR2 are SEHNR and FQNEAQ (reference sequence). This CDR3 region has 14 residues.

The rearrangement joins TRBV6-6 to TRBJ2-2, with 11 bases aligning to TRBD2. This CDR3 comprises 15 residues. Trimming removed 5 bases from V and 1 base from J; junction bases left unmatched: 0. CDR1 is MNHNY and CDR2 is SVGAGI in the germline V gene (reference sequence). The CDR3 protein is CASSGLAGNTGELFF. CDR3 DNA: TGTGCCAGCAGTGGACTAGCGGGGAACACCGGGGAGCTGTTTTTT.

Written as DNA, the CDR3 is TGCGCCAGCAGACAGACGGGCACCGGGGAGCTGTTTTTT. Its protein product is CASRQTGTGELFF. V is TRBV5-1 and J is TRBJ2-2, with D uncertain. With 5 bases removed from V and 4 bases from J, the gap between germline ends came to 9 bases. The CDR3 covers 13 residues. In germline, CDR1 is SGHRS, CDR2 YFSETQ.

V and J are TRBV19 and TRBJ1-5; 7 bases agree with TRBD1. The CDR3 extends over 15 amino acids. V trimming: 4 bases; J trimming: 2 bases; junction bases outside the gene matches: 5. Looked up from germline, CDR1 is LNHDA and CDR2 is SQIVND (reference sequence). In DNA form, the CDR3 reads TGTGCCAGTAGTACCTACAGGGGTGGCAATCAGCCCCAGCATTTT. It yields the protein CASSTYRGGNQPQHF.

The V and J genes are TRBV5-4 and TRBJ2-7; no definite D call. Germline V gives CDR1 SGHNT, CDR2 YYREEE (reference sequence). This CDR3 has 13 amino acids. Trimming pared 0 bases from V and 2 bases from J, leaving 6 bases between. The CDR3 reads CASSLAETYEQYF. The CDR3 DNA reads as TGTGCCAGCAGCTTGGCGGAGACCTACGAGCAGTACTTC.

Here the CDR3 DNA reads TGTGCCAGCAGCTACCGGGACGGCAATCAGCCCCAGCATTTT. This encodes CASSYRDGNQPQHF. The chain joins TRBV6-6 to TRBJ1-5, with a weak D call TRBD1 (5 bases). This CDR3 has 14 amino acids. Germline values: CDR1 MNHNY, CDR2 SVGAGI (reference sequence). The V end was cut by 6 bases, the J end by 2 bases, with 11 bases between.

This clone appeared once. The chain is built from TRBV20-1 and TRBJ2-1; D is undetermined. The V end lost 1 base, the J end lost 6 bases, and 4 bases lay between the germline ends. The CDR3 runs 11 residues. Germline V lookup: CDR1 DFQATT, CDR2 SNEGSKA (reference sequence). The CDR3 reads CSARVINEQFF. CDR3 DNA: TGCAGTGCTAGAGTGATCAATGAGCAGTTCTTC.

This chain links TRBV21-1 with TRBJ1-2. TRBV21-1 is an annotated pseudogene. CDR3 size: 13 residues. CDR3 nucleotide sequence: TGTGCCAGCAGCAAAGTACTACCCTATGGCTACACCTTC. It specifies CASSKVLPYGYTF.

This rearrangement joins TRBV2 to TRBJ2-5; D unclear. CDR1 and CDR2 (germline): SNHLY, FYNNEI. The CDR3 length is 15 residues. V lost 5 bases and J 1 base, leaving 14 bases between the germline ends. The chain's CDR3 is CASSKLSGFQETQYF. The CDR3, as DNA: TGTGCCAGCAGTAAACTATCAGGATTCCAAGAGACCCAGTACTTC.

The chain joins TRBV2 to TRBJ1-1; TRBD1 might be the D (5 bases). Germline V gives CDR1 SNHLY, CDR2 FYNNEI. V was cut by 6 bases and J by 1 base, with 15 bases left in between. The CDR3 consists of 15 residues. DNA of the CDR3: TGTGCCAGCAGAGACAAGGGGTCCCCGAACACTGAAGCTTTCTTT. Amino acids: CASRDKGSPNTEAFF.

The J gene is TRBJ1-1, the V gene TRBV18; D uncertain. V was shortened by 4 bases and J by 8 bases, with 11 bases between the two germline ends. Per the germline V gene, CDR1 is KGHSH and CDR2 is LQKENI. This CDR3 spans 12 amino acids. The CDR3 reads CASSLPETEAFF. As DNA, the CDR3 is TGTGCCAGCTCACTACCCGAAACCGAAGCTTTCTTT.

V gene TRBV2 combines with J gene TRBJ1-5; 7 bases align to TRBD1. This CDR3 comprises 18 residues. Germline lookup yields CDR1 SNHLY and CDR2 FYNNEI. V was pared by 3 bases and J by 0 bases, with 11 bases of the junction left unmatched. Written as DNA, the CDR3 is TGTGCCAGCAGTGATCGTAGGGACAGAGCCTTTAGCAATCAGCCCCAGCATTTT. Protein: CASSDRRDRAFSNQPQHF.